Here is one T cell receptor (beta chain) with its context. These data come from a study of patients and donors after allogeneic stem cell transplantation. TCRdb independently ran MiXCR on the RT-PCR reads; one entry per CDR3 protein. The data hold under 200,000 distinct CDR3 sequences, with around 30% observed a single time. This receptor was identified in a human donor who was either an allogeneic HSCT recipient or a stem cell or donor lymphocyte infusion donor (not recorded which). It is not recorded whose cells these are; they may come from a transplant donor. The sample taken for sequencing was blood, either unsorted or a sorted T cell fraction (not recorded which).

CDR3 nucleotides: TGCAGTGCTAGGGGTGCGCGCCCCTACGAGCAGTACTTC. The encoded protein is CSARGARPYEQYF. The V and J genes are TRBV20-1 and TRBJ2-7; D gene uncertain. Germline CDR1 is DFQATT and CDR2 is SNEGSKA (reference sequence). The V and J ends lost 3 bases and 2 bases respectively, with 11 bases between them. The CDR3 extends over 13 amino acids.